Given below is one T cell receptor beta chain in context. The CDR3 has 13 residues. Trimming cost V 5 bases and J 3 bases, with 11 bases left between them. In germline, CDR1 is LNHDA, CDR2 SQIVND (reference sequence). Cohorts were determined from participant-reported clinical history. The data belong to a study of blood T cell repertoires in COVID-19. On the study more broadly: COVID-19 samples, acute and convalescent, were from the United States, Italy and Spain. PBMCs, B-cell-depleted T cells, or T cells were the source of the cDNA or gDNA that made up the material.

In the authors' workflow: Quantification of nucleated cells was approximated via reference gene primer amplification. Sequenced by immunoSEQ multiplex PCR; TCRdb stores in-frame clones only, minus some. V and J calls and clone size are as listed in that table; D and trimming were resolved from the DNA. The repertoire holds around 250,000 clones, approximately 90% seen once, with 0.95% to 1.5% in the top ten. Material: PBMCs or T cells enriched from blood (not recorded which). The source of this sequence is a human donor in a cohort exposed to, infected with or recovered from COVID-19 (not recorded which). The donor label of this sample is uncertain. V usage is TRBV19 and J usage is TRBJ2-7; tentatively, D is TRBD1 (5 bases). The CDR3 is CASSVTGDYEQYF. Here the CDR3 DNA reads TGTGCCAGTAGTGTCACAGGTGACTACGAGCAGTACTTC.